These 5 T cell receptor beta chains came from one sample sequenced in a study of blood T cell repertoires in COVID-19. Assay: immunoSEQ multiplex PCR; the TCRdb copy retains only in-frame clones and omits some. The sample contains 95,000 to 100,000 clones, about 87% of which appear only once. The sample was peripheral blood. These receptors were taken from a human donor with COVID-19, enrolled during active disease. The donor label of this sample is uncertain.

The V and J genes are TRBV7-2 and TRBJ2-2; 10 bases match TRBD1. The V gene's germline CDR1 is SGHTA and CDR2 FQGNSA. The CDR3 is made up of 17 amino acids. Trimming took 4 bases from V and 5 from J; bases not matched to a gene: 10. The CDR3 region is CASSWQDRGRETGELFF. The CDR3 nucleotides are TGTGCCAGCAGCTGGCAGGACAGGGGGAGGGAAACCGGGGAGCTGTTTTTT.

V and J are TRBV7-9 and TRBJ2-7, with D perhaps matching TRBD1 (6 bases). Trimming removed 2 bases from V and 1 base from J, with 18 bases in between. CDR1 and CDR2 (germline): SEHNR, FQNEAQ (reference sequence). The CDR3 has 17 residues. In DNA, the CDR3 is TGTGCCAGCAGCTTACCCGGGACAAACCACCATTCCTACGAGCAGTACTTC. This codes for CASSLPGTNHHSYEQYF.

The chain combines TRBV6-5 with TRBJ1-2, with unresolved D. The CDR3 consists of 16 residues. The germline gives CDR1 MNHEY, CDR2 SVGAGI. Trimming left V 0 bases short and J 3 bases short, with 14 bases between. The CDR3 DNA reads as TGTGCCAGCAGTTACTCCGAAACGTGGTCGGACTATGGCTACACCTTC. Translation gives CASSYSETWSDYGYTF.

The chain has TRBV3-1 (or the pseudogene TRBV3-2) and TRBJ1-4; 7 bases line up with TRBD1. The CDR3 is made up of 15 amino acids. With V trimmed by 4 bases and J by 3 bases, 5 bases remained unmatched. Germline assignment: CDR1 LGHDT and CDR2 YNNKEL (reference sequence). The CDR3 here is CASSPPGQSNEKLFF. CDR3 bases: TGTGCCAGCAGCCCTCCGGGACAGTCTAATGAAAAACTGTTTTTT.

The chain joins TRBV12-3 or TRBV12-4 to TRBJ1-2, with D maybe TRBD1 (6 bases). Trimming shortened V by 9 bases and J by 8 bases, and 19 bases separated the two germline ends. The CDR3 loop spans 13 amino acids. CDR3 protein: CASQLGGGMGYTF. Here the CDR3 DNA reads TGTGCCAGTCAACTAGGGGGGGGCATGGGCTACACCTTC.